This TCR beta chain is from a study of blood T cell repertoires in COVID-19. Study information: From the United States, Italy and Spain came samples of acute and convalescent COVID-19. T cells, B-cell-depleted T cells, or PBMCs provided the cDNA or gDNA that served as material.

Source study methods: Reference gene primers were amplified, and this amplification served to estimate nucleated cell counts. Data came from immunoSEQ multiplex PCR; TCRdb stores just in-frame clones and leaves some out. The D gene and trimming were derived from the DNA, and the V and J assignments and clone size from that table. Here the sample spans 150,000 to 200,000 clones, 85% to 90% being singletons. The CDR3 has 15 amino acids. V lost 5 bases and J lost 3, with 14 bases in between. Germline V gene sequence: CDR1 SNHLY, CDR2 FYNNEI. The sequencing sample was made of peripheral blood. The source of this sequence is a woman aged 65 to 85 with acute or convalescent COVID-19. The chain employs TRBV2 and TRBJ1-5; a possible D gene is TRBD1 (6 bases). CDR3 loop: CASSPGGANNQPQHF. As DNA, the CDR3 is TGTGCCAGCAGTCCCGGGGGGGCGAACAATCAGCCCCAGCATTTT. Using reference TRBV2 and TRBJ1-5 for the parts outside the CDR3, the full variable domain is EPEVTQTPSHQVTQMGQEVILRCVPISNHLYFYWYRQILGQKVEFLVSFYNNEISEKSEIFDDQFSVERPDGSNFTLKIRSTKLEDSAMYFCASSPGGANNQPQHFGDGTRLSIL.